This T cell receptor (beta chain) stems from a study of OX40 agonist ivuxolimab in advanced cancers. Study-wide background: Dose-escalation subjects each had hepatocellular carcinoma, melanoma, renal cell or head and neck cancer. Checkpoint inhibitors had been given previously to around 38% of patients. Patients achieving partial responses numbered three: one hepatocellular carcinoma case and two cutaneous melanoma cases. General study findings and limits: Low normalized T-cell clonal expansion was also seen in some nonresponders.

On this clone: Its antigen is currently unknown.

The method was immunoSEQ multiplex PCR; TCRdb's version includes in-frame clones alone and lacks a portion of them. The sample lists approximately 82,000 clones; over 65% were seen once. V dropped 6 bases and J dropped 6 bases, with 22 bases sitting between them. From germline, CDR1 is MGHDK and CDR2 SYGVNS. The CDR3 is made up of 16 amino acids. This specimen consisted of CD4+ or CD8+ T cells sorted from blood, obtained in a trial of the OX40 agonist ivuxolimab. The chain links TRBV25-1 to TRBJ2-3, with D possibly being TRBD1 or TRBD2 (6 bases each). This sequence was found in an adult with an advanced solid tumor such as melanoma, head and neck, liver or kidney cancer. The CDR3 DNA sequence: TGTGCCAGCAGCCCCGGGGGCAGGGGCTTTGATGATACGCAGTATTTT. Amino acid sequence: CASSPGGRGFDDTQYF.